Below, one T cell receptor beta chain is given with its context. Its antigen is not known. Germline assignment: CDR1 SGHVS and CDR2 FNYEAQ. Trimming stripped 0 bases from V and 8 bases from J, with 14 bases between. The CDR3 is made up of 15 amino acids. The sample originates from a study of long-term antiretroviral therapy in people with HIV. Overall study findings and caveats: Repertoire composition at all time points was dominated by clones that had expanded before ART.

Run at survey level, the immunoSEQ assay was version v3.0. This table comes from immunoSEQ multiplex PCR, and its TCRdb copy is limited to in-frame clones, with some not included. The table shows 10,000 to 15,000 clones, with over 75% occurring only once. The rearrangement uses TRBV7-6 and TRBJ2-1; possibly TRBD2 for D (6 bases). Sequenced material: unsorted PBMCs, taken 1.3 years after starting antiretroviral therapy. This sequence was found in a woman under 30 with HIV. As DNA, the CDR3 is TGTGCCAGCAGCTTAGCTCGGGGGAAGACCCATGAGCAGTTCTTC. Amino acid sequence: CASSLARGKTHEQFF.